These T cell receptor beta chains were read from a single sample in a study of low-dose radiotherapy and immunotherapy resistance in tumors. MiXCR was run by TCRdb on the reads, yielding one entry per CDR3 protein. In the table there are 30,000 to 50,000 distinct CDR3 sequences, 25% to 40% of which are singletons. The sequences come from PBMCs, collected before treatment. All receptors come from a male donor with gallbladder cancer. CDR3s include the opening cysteine and the closing phenylalanine or tryptophan. A D gene is named only where the DNA matches it firmly. Some rows mark clone size as missing; the rest say once, few, many or name a class of expanded clone.

D: TRBD1; size: -; V: TRBV5-1; J: TRBJ1-2; DNA: TGCGCCAGCAGCTTGGACCAGGGGGCGCGGGGCTACACCTTC; CDR3: CASSLDQGARGYTF
D: -; size: -; V: TRBV27; J: TRBJ2-7; DNA: TGTGCCAGCAGCCCCGCCAGACACGAGCAGTACTTC; CDR3: CASSPARHEQYF
D: -; size: -; V: TRBV12-3/TRBV12-4; J: TRBJ1-1; DNA: TGTGCCAGCAGTCTCAGGGCTATGAACACTGAAGCTTTCTTT; CDR3: CASSLRAMNTEAFF
D: -; size: few; V: TRBV6-2/TRBV6-3; J: TRBJ2-3; DNA: TGTGCCAGCAGTATCTTAACAGATACGCAGTATTTT; CDR3: CASSILTDTQYF
D: TRBD1; size: -; V: TRBV6-5; J: TRBJ1-6; DNA: TGTGCCAGCAGTTACTGGGGACAGAATAATTCACCCCTCCACTTT; CDR3: CASSYWGQNNSPLHF
D: -; size: many; V: TRBV10-3; J: TRBJ2-7; DNA: TGTGCCATCAGTGCTCGCTACGAGCAGTACTTC; CDR3: CAISARYEQYF
D: -; size: -; V: TRBV2; J: TRBJ2-1; DNA: TGTGCCAGCATTCTACAGGACGAGGGGCCGGGGCAGTTCTTC; CDR3: CASILQDEGPGQFF
D: TRBD2; size: many; V: TRBV10-3; J: TRBJ2-1; DNA: TGTGCCATCAGTGAGACTCTAGCGGGAAAACAGTTCTTC; CDR3: CAISETLAGKQFF
D: TRBD1; size: many; V: TRBV14; J: TRBJ1-1; DNA: TGTGCCAGCAGCCAAGACGGGACAGGGAGGAACACTGAAGCTTTCTTT; CDR3: CASSQDGTGRNTEAFF
D: -; size: -; V: TRBV11-1; J: TRBJ2-1; DNA: TGTGCCAGCAGCCCATTTAGACCCCAGCGTAGCTCCTACAATGAGCAGTTCTTC; CDR3: CASSPFRPQRSSYNEQFF
D: -; size: many; V: TRBV4-1; J: TRBJ2-2; DNA: TGCGCCAGCAGCCAAGCCATACAGGAGAACACCGGGGAGCTGTTTTTT; CDR3: CASSQAIQENTGELFF
D: -; size: many; V: TRBV6-2/TRBV6-3; J: TRBJ1-5; DNA: TGTGCCAGCAGGTACTCCGGGACTGGCAATCAGCCCCAGCATTTT; CDR3: CASRYSGTGNQPQHF
D: -; size: -; V: TRBV2; J: TRBJ2-1; DNA: TGTGCCAGCGCCATAAAAACGGAAAGGAGCAATGAGCAGTTCTTC; CDR3: CASAIKTERSNEQFF
D: TRBD1; size: many; V: TRBV19; J: TRBJ1-5; DNA: TGTGCCAGTAGGTGGACAGGGAGTCAGCCCCAGCATTTT; CDR3: CASRWTGSQPQHF
D: TRBD1; size: many; V: TRBV28; J: TRBJ2-2; DNA: TGTGCCAGCAGTTTATGGGAGGACAGGGGGAACACCGGGGAGCTGTTTTTT; CDR3: CASSLWEDRGNTGELFF
D: TRBD2; size: many; V: TRBV6-2/TRBV6-3; J: TRBJ2-1; DNA: TGTGCCAGCAGTTACGGTTCTAGCGGGGGGTTAAATGAGCAGTTCTTC; CDR3: CASSYGSSGGLNEQFF
D: TRBD2; size: many; V: TRBV9; J: TRBJ2-7; DNA: TGTGCCAGCAGCCCCCGGACTAGCCGGATTGAGCAGTACTTC; CDR3: CASSPRTSRIEQYF
D: TRBD1; size: many; V: TRBV6-2/TRBV6-3; J: TRBJ2-2; DNA: TGTGCCAGCAGTTCAGACAGGGGCCGATACACCGGGGAGCTGTTTTTT; CDR3: CASSSDRGRYTGELFF
D: -; size: -; V: TRBV7-9; J: TRBJ1-1; DNA: TGTGCCAGCAGCCATTCCATGAACACTGAAGCTTTCTTT; CDR3: CASSHSMNTEAFF
D: -; size: many; V: TRBV12-3/TRBV12-4; J: TRBJ2-1; DNA: TGTGCCAGCAGTTTAAACGGATACAATGAGCAGTTCTTC; CDR3: CASSLNGYNEQFF
D: -; size: -; V: TRBV10-2; J: TRBJ1-2; DNA: TGCGCCAGCAGTGACTCCCCCCTCTATGGCTACACCTTC; CDR3: CASSDSPLYGYTF
D: -; size: many; V: TRBV20-1; J: TRBJ2-2; DNA: TGCAGTGCTAGAGTTGGGACGGTGAACACCGGGGAGCTGTTTTTT; CDR3: CSARVGTVNTGELFF
D: -; size: many; V: TRBV7-2; J: TRBJ2-5; DNA: TGTGCCAGCAGCTTAGCGCCGAAAATTGCCCAGTACTTC; CDR3: CASSLAPKIAQYF
D: -; size: -; V: TRBV10-3; J: TRBJ1-2; DNA: TGTGCCATCACCCAGGGCCAAAACTATGGCTACACCTTC; CDR3: CAITQGQNYGYTF
D: TRBD2; size: medium-sized; V: TRBV6-6; J: TRBJ2-5; DNA: TGTGCCAGCAGTTACGGGCTAGCGGGAGAGACCCAGTACTTC; CDR3: CASSYGLAGETQYF
D: -; size: many; V: TRBV19; J: TRBJ1-5; DNA: TGTGCCAGTAGCCACGCAGGGCTTCAGCCCCAGCATTTT; CDR3: CASSHAGLQPQHF
D: TRBD2; size: many; V: TRBV10-2; J: TRBJ2-3; DNA: TGCGCCAGCAGCTCCCAGGGGACTAGTCAAAGCACAGATACGCAGTATTTT; CDR3: CASSSQGTSQSTDTQYF
D: -; size: many; V: TRBV7-3; J: TRBJ2-3; DNA: TGTGCCAGCAGCTTAAGTGGTGGAAACACAGATACGCAGTATTTT; CDR3: CASSLSGGNTDTQYF
D: -; size: -; V: TRBV29-1; J: TRBJ2-2; DNA: -; CDR3: CSCGTSGRGGAGELFFF
D: -; size: -; V: TRBV3-1; J: TRBJ2-1; DNA: TGTGCCAGCAGCCAAGACAGGGTTGCCTACAATGAGCAGTTCTTC; CDR3: CASSQDRVAYNEQFF
D: TRBD1; size: many; V: TRBV29-1; J: TRBJ1-1; DNA: TGCAGCGCTAGGGACAGGGGTGGGAACACTGAAGCTTTCTTT; CDR3: CSARDRGGNTEAFF
D: -; size: many; V: TRBV6-2/TRBV6-3; J: TRBJ1-6; DNA: TGTGCCAGCAGTGACGGACTCGCCCTCCACTTT; CDR3: CASSDGLALHF
D: -; size: many; V: TRBV5-1; J: TRBJ2-5; DNA: TGCGCCAGCAGCTGGGGAGGAGTTCAAGAGACCCAGTACTTC; CDR3: CASSWGGVQETQYF
D: -; size: -; V: TRBV5-4; J: TRBJ2-1; DNA: TGTGCCAGCAGCAACTATGGGACGCCCGGGGAGCAGTTCTTC; CDR3: CASSNYGTPGEQFF
D: -; size: many; V: TRBV10-3; J: TRBJ2-2; DNA: TGTGCCACCGCTTTTGTCCGGGGTATGAACCGAGGGGTTGGAACTGCCGGGGAGCTGTTTTTT; CDR3: CATAFVRGMNRGVGTAGELFF
D: -; size: few; V: TRBV13; J: TRBJ2-5; DNA: TGTGCCAGCAGCCAAGGGACCGTTGCTCAAGAGACCCAGTACTTC; CDR3: CASSQGTVAQETQYF
D: -; size: -; V: TRBV28; J: TRBJ2-7; DNA: TGTGCCAGCAGTTTATCGGACTACGAGCAGTACTTC; CDR3: CASSLSDYEQYF
D: TRBD1; size: -; V: TRBV6-2/TRBV6-3; J: TRBJ2-1; DNA: TGTGCCAGCAGTCGCACAGGGGGTCAGTCGGGGAATGAGCAGTTCTTC; CDR3: CASSRTGGQSGNEQFF
D: -; size: -; V: TRBV7-2; J: TRBJ2-2; DNA: -; CDR3: CASSLGGTLVEQYFGPGTGELFF
D: -; size: many; V: TRBV7-8; J: TRBJ1-6; DNA: TGTGCCAGCAGCTTAGGGACAGCTCTATACCATAATTCACCCCTCCACTTT; CDR3: CASSLGTALYHNSPLHF
D: -; size: once; V: TRBV5-1; J: TRBJ2-2; DNA: TGCGCCAGCAGCTTGGGGGGGCGACCGAACACCGGGGAGCTGTTTTTT; CDR3: CASSLGGRPNTGELFF
D: -; size: many; V: TRBV19; J: TRBJ1-4; DNA: TGTGCCAGTAGTCCCTGGGAGGAGGAGGAAAAACTGTTTTTT; CDR3: CASSPWEEEEKLFF
D: -; size: many; V: TRBV2; J: TRBJ2-5; DNA: TGTGCCAGTCCGACAGGAGAGACCCAGTACTTC; CDR3: CASPTGETQYF
D: TRBD2; size: many; V: TRBV18; J: TRBJ2-1; DNA: TGTGCCAGCTCACCCCTAGCGGGAGTGCTGAATGAGCAGTTCTTC; CDR3: CASSPLAGVLNEQFF
D: TRBD1; size: many; V: TRBV5-6; J: TRBJ2-7; DNA: TGTGCCAGCACCGTCGGGACAGGCCCCTACGAGCAGTACTTC; CDR3: CASTVGTGPYEQYF
D: -; size: once; V: TRBV6-2/TRBV6-3; J: TRBJ2-7; DNA: TGTGCCAGCAGTTCCACCGGGACGGCGATCTCCTACGAGCAGTACTTC; CDR3: CASSSTGTAISYEQYF
D: -; size: -; V: TRBV3-1; J: TRBJ1-2; DNA: TGTGCCAGCAGCAAAGGGGTGAACACCTATGGCTACACCTTC; CDR3: CASSKGVNTYGYTF
D: TRBD1; size: many; V: TRBV3-1; J: TRBJ1-2; DNA: TGTGCCAGCAGCCAACTGGGACAGGGCTATGGCTACACCTTC; CDR3: CASSQLGQGYGYTF